What follows are 25 T cell receptor beta chains derived from one specimen sequenced in a study of blood T cells in healthy people across ages. The authors ran a second PCR of 7 to 11 cycles using a sample-barcoded 5' primer and a J-beta primer mix. MiXCR, applied by TCRdb to the 5' RACE reads, yields one record per CDR3 protein. In the table there are more than 800,000 distinct CDR3 sequences, around 45% of which are singletons. The specimen sequenced was blood. These receptor sequences come from a woman aged 55-69 years in good health.

The chain joins TRBV5-6 to TRBJ2-7; unclear D gene. The germline gives CDR1 SGHDT, CDR2 YYEEEE. Trimming removed 0 bases from V and 0 bases from J, with 7 bases in between. The length of the CDR3 is 14 residues. DNA for the CDR3: TGTGCCAGCAGCTTGGTGCGGTACTCCTACGAGCAGTACTTC. Translated, it gives CASSLVRYSYEQYF.

J is TRBJ2-1 and V is TRBV12-3 or TRBV12-4; no firm D call. Trimming removed 6 bases from V and 6 bases from J, with 9 bases in between. The CDR3 loop spans 12 amino acids. The CDR3 region is CASSRSVNEQFF. CDR3 DNA sequence: TGTGCCAGCAGCCGTTCGGTCAATGAGCAGTTCTTC.

This clonotype has a handful of counts. J is TRBJ2-7 and V is TRBV27; D uncertain. The CDR3 length is 13 residues. Deletions cut 7 bases from V and 0 bases from J, with 10 bases between. Looked up from germline, CDR1 is MNHEY and CDR2 is SMNVEV (reference sequence). CDR3 bases: TGTGCCAGCAAGCACGGAAGCTCCTACGAGCAGTACTTC. Its translation is CASKHGSSYEQYF.

The gene calls are TRBV7-2 and TRBJ1-1; D might be TRBD1 (5 bases). Per the germline V gene, CDR1 is SGHTA and CDR2 is FQGNSA. The CDR3 runs to 14 residues. Trimming stripped 8 bases from V and 8 bases from J, with 21 bases between. The CDR3 loop reads CASGSDGHGAEAFF. DNA for the CDR3: TGTGCCAGCGGCTCGGATGGACATGGTGCGGAAGCTTTCTTT.

The J gene is TRBJ2-3, the V gene TRBV20-1, with D unresolved. This CDR3 region has 15 residues. The V end lost 3 bases, the J end lost 2 bases, and 15 bases lay between the germline ends. Germline V gene lookup returns CDR1 DFQATT and CDR2 SNEGSKA (reference sequence). CDR3 in DNA: TGCAGTGCTAGTATGGCCGGCTACGACACAGATACGCAGTATTTT. The encoded protein is CSASMAGYDTDTQYF.

V is TRBV9 and J is TRBJ2-3; D might be TRBD1 (5 bases). The CDR3 spans 16 residues. Germline V gene sequence: CDR1 SGDLS, CDR2 YYNGEE. V was pared by 4 bases and J by 0 bases, with 15 bases between. The CDR3 DNA reads TGTGCCAGCAGCCCAGGGTCCCGATTAAGCACAGATACGCAGTATTTT. This encodes CASSPGSRLSTDTQYF.

This clonotype was picked up a small number of times. The chain is built from TRBV7-3 and TRBJ2-1; TRBD1 agrees at 8 bases. This CDR3 comprises 15 residues. Germline values: CDR1 SGHTA, CDR2 FQGTGA. V was pared by 5 bases and J by 5 bases, with 8 bases of the junction left unmatched. The CDR3 sequence is CASSIDRGRHNEQFF. CDR3 nucleotide sequence: TGTGCCAGCAGCATTGACAGGGGCAGACACAATGAGCAGTTCTTC. The full variable domain, with the rest looked up from reference TRBV7-3 and TRBJ2-1, is GAGVSQTPSNKVTEKGKYVELRCDPISGHTALYWYRQSLGQGPEFLIYFQGTGAADDSGLPNDRFFAVRPEGSVSTLKIQRTERGDSAVYLCASSIDRGRHNEQFFGPGTRLTVL.

This clonotype has a handful of counts. The rearrangement uses TRBV27 and TRBJ2-3; 8 bases are shared with TRBD2. After removal of 5 bases from V and 3 bases from J, the junction contained 7 bases not matched to a gene. From germline, CDR1 is MNHEY and CDR2 SMNVEV (reference sequence). The CDR3 consists of 15 residues. The chain's CDR3 is CASSPQLAVTDTQYF. The DNA for the CDR3 is TGTGCCAGCAGTCCACAACTAGCGGTTACAGATACGCAGTATTTT.

V and J are TRBV10-2 and TRBJ2-2, with 7 bases aligning to TRBD2. The CDR3 runs to 15 residues. V was pared by 4 bases and J by 3 bases, with 5 bases of the junction left unmatched. In germline, CDR1 is WSHSY, CDR2 SAAADI. As DNA, the CDR3 is TGCGCCAGCAGTGTGGGGCGGGAGTACACCGGGGAGCTGTTTTTT. Its protein product is CASSVGREYTGELFF.

The V gene is TRBV6-1, the J gene TRBJ1-1; 8 bases map to TRBD1. The trim removed 10 bases at V and 1 base at J, leaving 8 bases unmatched. Germline V gene sequence: CDR1 MNHNS, CDR2 SASEGT. The CDR3 extends over 14 amino acids. CDR3 DNA: TGTGCCACCACCCGGGACAGGCGGAACACTGAAGCTTTCTTT. Translation: CATTRDRRNTEAFF.

The genes are TRBV29-1 and TRBJ2-7; the D gene is possibly TRBD2 (6 bases). Germline-derived CDR1 and CDR2 are SQVTM and ANQGSEA. Trimming took 5 bases from V and 2 from J, leaving 16 bases between them. The CDR3 consists of 14 residues. Written as DNA, the CDR3 is TGCAGCGTTAGGATAACGGGAGCGCCCTACGAGCAGTACTTC. Encoded protein: CSVRITGAPYEQYF.

This clonotype showed up just a few times. The gene calls are TRBV18 and TRBJ2-7; 9 nucleotides agree with TRBD1. V trimming: 2 bases; J trimming: 0 bases; junction bases outside the gene matches: 2. There are 15 residues in the CDR3. Germline V gene lookup returns CDR1 KGHSH and CDR2 LQKENI. DNA for the CDR3: TGTGCCAGCTCACCATGGACAGGGGCCTCCTACGAGCAGTACTTC. This gives the protein CASSPWTGASYEQYF.

The table lists this clonotype with a few counts. CDR3 nucleotide sequence: TGTGCCAGCAGCGGGACAGTTTATGGGGCCAACGTCCTGACTTTC. This translates into CASSGTVYGANVLTF. This chain connects TRBV2 to TRBJ2-6; 7 bases match TRBD1. The CDR3 runs 15 residues. Germline V gene sequence: CDR1 SNHLY, CDR2 FYNNEI. Losses at the gene ends were 6 bases for V and 3 bases for J; bases not matched to a gene: 5.

This clonotype was observed at least ten times. The V and J genes are TRBV29-1 and TRBJ2-1; D uncertain. This CDR3 has 11 amino acids. Germline assignment: CDR1 SQVTM and CDR2 ANQGSEA. Trimming left V 6 bases short and J 8 bases short, with 11 bases between. The chain's CDR3 is CSVRVWDEQFF. The CDR3 nucleotides read TGCAGCGTCCGGGTCTGGGATGAGCAGTTCTTC.

This sequence joins TRBV20-1 and TRBJ2-3, with D perhaps matching TRBD1 (7 bases). The CDR3 covers 15 residues. Germline V lookup: CDR1 DFQATT, CDR2 SNEGSKA (reference sequence). Trimming took 0 bases from V and 4 from J, leaving 14 bases between them. CDR3 DNA sequence: TGCAGTGCTAGAGATCGACAGGGAGGTGCAGATACGCAGTATTTT. Protein: CSARDRQGGADTQYF.

This clonotype was seen only once. The chain links TRBV6-1 to TRBJ1-6; 8 bases are shared with TRBD1. The ends lost 6 bases at V and 8 bases at J; junction bases unmatched: 3. CDR3 length: 13 residues. Germline V CDR1 and CDR2: MNHNS, SASEGT. The CDR3 is CASRTGEYSPLHF. The CDR3 region has the DNA TGTGCCAGCAGGACAGGGGAATATTCACCCCTCCACTTT.

This clonotype was counted a few times. The V gene is TRBV7-8, the J gene TRBJ2-1; 7 bases are shared with TRBD2. This CDR3 has 15 residues. V lost 6 bases to trimming and J lost 8 bases; unmatched junction nucleotides: 13. CDR1 and CDR2 (germline): SGHVS, FQNEAQ. CDR3 DNA sequence: TGTGCCAGCAGTCTAATCGGGACTACCACCTATGAGCAGTTCTTC. This sequence encodes CASSLIGTTTYEQFF.

CDR3 sequence reads: CASSEARDFASTDTQYF. DNA of the CDR3: TGTGCCAGCAGTGAAGCCCGGGACTTTGCTAGCACAGATACGCAGTATTTT. The rearrangement links TRBV2 to TRBJ2-3, with D possibly TRBD2 on 6 matching bases. The CDR3 runs to 17 residues. Germline V gene sequence: CDR1 SNHLY, CDR2 FYNNEI. With 0 bases removed from V and 0 bases from J, the gap between germline ends came to 13 bases.

This clonotype was picked up a small number of times. The gene calls are TRBV2 and TRBJ2-4; no definite D call. CDR3 length: 12 amino acids. The V and J ends lost 5 bases and 3 bases respectively, with 5 bases between them. Germline V gene data show CDR1 as SNHLY and CDR2 as FYNNEI. Here the CDR3 DNA reads TGTGCCAGCAGTACCTTCAAAAACATTCAGTACTTC. This encodes CASSTFKNIQYF. Complete variable domain (other parts from reference TRBV2 and TRBJ2-4): EPEVTQTPSHQVTQMGQEVILRCVPISNHLYFYWYRQILGQKVEFLVSFYNNEISEKSEIFDDQFSVERPDGSNFTLKIRSTKLEDSAMYFCASSTFKNIQYFGAGTRLSVL.

The chain recombines TRBV5-1 with TRBJ2-5; either TRBD1 or TRBD2 may supply D (5 bases each). The CDR3 has 17 residues. Germline CDR1 SGHRS, CDR2 YFSETQ. Deletions cut 3 bases from V and 11 bases from J, with 29 bases between. The CDR3 is CASSSGLNSRVYNEQYF. In nucleotides, the CDR3 is TGCGCCAGCAGCTCCGGACTCAATTCCAGGGTGTACAATGAGCAGTACTTC.

A few counts support this clonotype. The genes are TRBV7-7 and TRBJ2-6; 8 bases match TRBD1. V lost 5 bases, J lost 0 bases, and 9 bases stayed unmatched. This CDR3 region has 18 residues. Germline-derived CDR1 and CDR2 are SSHAT and FNYEAQ (reference sequence). The CDR3 sequence: CASSPGQGRASGANVLTF. CDR3 nucleotides: TGTGCCAGCAGCCCCGGACAGGGTAGAGCCTCTGGGGCCAACGTCCTGACTTTC.

This clonotype was seen only a few times. This rearrangement joins TRBV11-2 to TRBJ2-1; TRBD1 matches at 9 bases. Germline-derived CDR1 and CDR2 are SGHAT and FQNNGV. The CDR3 spans 14 residues. The V segment lost 5 bases and the J segment 5 bases; nucleotides outside the gene matches: 4. The DNA for the CDR3 is TGTGCCAGCAGCGCAGGACAGGGGAACAATGAGCAGTTCTTC. It encodes CASSAGQGNNEQFF.

The chain recombines TRBV29-1 with TRBJ2-4, with TRBD2 identical over 12 bases. V trimming: 4 bases; J trimming: 6 bases; junction bases outside the gene matches: 10. The CDR3 is 16 residues long. The germline V gene has CDR1 SQVTM and CDR2 ANQGSEA. CDR3 sequence: CSVASGRAHTGNIQYF. In DNA form, the CDR3 reads TGCAGCGTTGCTAGCGGGAGGGCTCATACTGGAAACATTCAGTACTTC.

This clonotype was observed once. The V and J genes are TRBV4-1 and TRBJ2-1; D uncertain. CDR1 and CDR2 (germline): MGHRA, YSYEKL. The germline V and J ends were trimmed by 7 bases and 2 bases, with 15 bases remaining between them. The CDR3 length is 15 residues. The CDR3 spells CASKPIQTAYNEQFF. CDR3 in DNA: TGCGCCAGCAAACCCATTCAGACTGCCTACAATGAGCAGTTCTTC.

There are a few counts of this clonotype. The chain links TRBV6-5 to TRBJ1-6; the match to TRBD1 covers 9 bases. CDR1 is MNHEY, CDR2 SVGAGI, per germline. The V segment lost 8 bases and the J segment 0 bases; nucleotides outside the gene matches: 5. The CDR3 is 16 amino acids. The CDR3: CASSPDRGSYNSPLHF. The CDR3 DNA is TGTGCCAGCTCCCCGGACAGGGGCTCCTATAATTCACCCCTCCACTTT.